These 12 T cell receptor beta chains originate from one sample sequenced in a study of T cell repertoires in cytomegalovirus infection. A single record per CDR3 protein comes from TCRdb applying MiXCR to the reads. The sample holds 450,000 to 650,000 distinct CDR3 sequences; roughly 29% are singletons and the top ten take 13%. Sequencing used PBMCs. The receptors here all came from a human donor in good health (CMV status not recorded). Some clones in this sample may be carry-over from other donors' samples.

This clonotype has just a few counts. The V gene is TRBV19, the J gene TRBJ2-1; 7 bases match TRBD1. Germline V gene data show CDR1 as LNHDA and CDR2 as SQIVND (reference sequence). With V trimmed by 2 bases and J by 7 bases, 5 bases remained unmatched. CDR3 length: 14 amino acids. The CDR3 here is CASSIRGQGNEQFF. CDR3 DNA sequence: TGTGCCAGTAGTATAAGGGGGCAGGGGAATGAGCAGTTCTTC.

This chain uses TRBV7-3 with TRBJ1-6, with D possibly being TRBD1 (6 bases). Germline values: CDR1 SGHTA, CDR2 FQGTGA. The CDR3 is made up of 14 amino acids. V was cut by 3 bases and J by 8 bases, with 11 bases left in between. DNA of the CDR3: TGTGCCAGCAGCTTGGAACAGGGATATTCACCCCTCCACTTT. It yields the protein CASSLEQGYSPLHF.

This clonotype was observed a handful of times. This CDR3 is CATSDSTSGRDKVNEQFF. The CDR3 nucleotides are TGTGCCACCAGTGATTCCACTAGCGGGAGAGACAAGGTCAATGAGCAGTTCTTC. J is TRBJ2-1 and V is TRBV24-1; TRBD2 matches at 11 bases. The CDR3 runs to 18 residues. J gave up 6 bases and V 2 bases, and 11 bases lay outside the gene matches. The germline CDR1 and CDR2 sequences are KGHDR and SFDVKD.

The V and J genes are TRBV18 and TRBJ1-6, with D hard to call. Germline CDR1 is KGHSH and CDR2 is LQKENI. The CDR3 runs 16 residues. The V end was cut by 1 base, the J end by 8 bases, with 15 bases between. The CDR3 nucleotides read TGTGCCAGCTCACCACTCTCTAGGACGGAAGATTCACCCCTCCACTTT. Protein: CASSPLSRTEDSPLHF.

This clonotype was found a few times. The CDR3 DNA follows: TGTGCCAGCAGTTTTCTCTCCTACAATGAGCAGTTCTTC. The encoded protein is CASSFLSYNEQFF. The chain couples TRBV27 to TRBJ2-1, with no clear D. V was trimmed by 3 bases and J by 0 bases, leaving 3 bases between them. The CDR3 consists of 13 residues. In germline, CDR1 is MNHEY, CDR2 SMNVEV (reference sequence).

The rearrangement joins TRBV11-3 to TRBJ2-2; no clear D gene. The CDR3 length is 17 residues. Germline V gene data show CDR1 as SGHNT and CDR2 as YENEEA. V lost 0 bases, J lost 3 bases, and 14 bases lay in between. The CDR3 protein is CASSLELAESYTGELFF. CDR3 DNA sequence: TGTGCCAGCAGCTTAGAATTGGCGGAGTCATACACCGGGGAGCTGTTTTTT.

This clonotype turned up a few times. CDR3 nucleotides: TGTGCCAGCGCGCTTACTAGCGGAAACTACAATGAGCAGTTCTTC. Translation: CASALTSGNYNEQFF. The gene calls are TRBV12-3 or TRBV12-4 and TRBJ2-1; 8 nucleotides align to TRBD2. V was clipped by 8 bases and J by 3 bases; unmatched bases: 9. This CDR3 spans 15 amino acids.

Ten or more counts support this clonotype. The chain has TRBV7-2 and TRBJ2-3, with TRBD2 matching over 10 bases. The CDR3 is 17 residues long. The trim removed 2 bases at V and 0 bases at J, leaving 5 bases unmatched. CDR1 is SGHTA and CDR2 is FQGNSA in the germline V gene. CDR3 DNA: TGTGCCAGCAGCTTAACGGGACTAGCGCTTAGCACAGATACGCAGTATTTT. Translating gives CASSLTGLALSTDTQYF. The variable domain in full, with the rest retrieved from reference TRBV7-2 and TRBJ2-3, is GAGVSQSPSNKVTEKGKDVELRCDPISGHTALYWYRQSLGQGLEFLIYFQGNSAPDKSGLPSDRFSAERTGGSVSTLTIQRTQQEDSAVYLCASSLTGLALSTDTQYFGPGTRLTVL.

The chain joins TRBV6-5 to TRBJ2-7; 8 positions agree with TRBD1. Per the germline V gene, CDR1 is MNHEY and CDR2 is SVGAGI. Trimming removed 6 bases from V and 3 bases from J; junction bases left unmatched: 7. This CDR3 region has 14 residues. The CDR3 nucleotides read TGTGCCAGCAGACCACAGGGGGTGTACTACGAGCAGTACTTC. This sequence encodes CASRPQGVYYEQYF.

This clonotype was seen a few times. CDR3 DNA: TGTGCCAGCAGTCGTGGGGACATTGGCCAGTTTCGTGGCACTGAAGCTTTCTTT. Translation: CASSRGDIGQFRGTEAFF. The rearrangement joins TRBV7-6 to TRBJ1-1; maybe TRBD1 (6 bases). The CDR3 contains 18 residues. Germline V gene sequence: CDR1 SGHVS, CDR2 FNYEAQ. V was cut by 6 bases and J by 4 bases, with 27 bases left in between.

V and J are TRBV3-1 and TRBJ1-5; 8 nucleotides agree with TRBD1. The V gene's germline CDR1 is LGHDT and CDR2 YNNKEL (reference sequence). The CDR3 loop spans 16 amino acids. Unmatched junction bases numbered 8, after V lost 1 base and J lost 6 bases. The CDR3 coding sequence is TGTGCCAGCAGCCAAGGGACAGGGTCGGGGGGTCAGCCCCAGCATTTT. It is translated as CASSQGTGSGGQPQHF.

This clonotype came up a few times. This chain joins TRBV19 and TRBJ2-5; 8 bases match TRBD1. This CDR3 region has 15 residues. Losses at the gene ends were 3 bases for V and 2 bases for J; bases not matched to a gene: 5. CDR1 and CDR2 (germline): LNHDA, SQIVND (reference sequence). The CDR3 coding sequence is TGTGCCAGTAGTATTGACAGGGGAAATCAAGAGACCCAGTACTTC. Its protein product is CASSIDRGNQETQYF.